One and the same sample provided the 17 T cell receptor beta chains below, sequenced in a study of CD8 T cells in Susac syndrome. Random hexamers were used to reverse transcribe the RNA input (about 0.5 to 1 ug). TCRdb called the immunoSEQ multiplex PCR reads again in MiXCR, with one record for every CDR3 protein. The sample carries over 150,000 distinct CDR3 sequences, approximately 93% recorded once. The sample comprised CD4+ T cells from PBMCs. The source of these receptors is a human donor with multiple sclerosis.

The gene calls are TRBV24-1 and TRBJ2-2; D may be TRBD2 (6 bases). V was trimmed by 9 bases and J by 4 bases, leaving 14 bases between them. The CDR3 loop spans 14 amino acids. Germline V gives CDR1 KGHDR, CDR2 SFDVKD. The CDR3 sequence: CATDRRAGTGELFF. The CDR3 bases are TGTGCCACCGACCGGAGGGCCGGCACCGGGGAGCTGTTTTTT.

This clonotype has only one observation. The J gene is TRBJ1-2, the V gene TRBV6-1, with TRBD1 identical over 9 bases. There are 17 residues in the CDR3. Per germline, CDR1 MNHNS and CDR2 SASEGT. V trimming: 5 bases; J trimming: 8 bases; junction bases outside the gene matches: 18. CDR3 loop: CASSKGQGILRLGGYTF. CDR3 sequence (DNA): TGTGCCAGCAGTAAAGGACAGGGGATACTCCGGCTGGGGGGCTACACCTTC.

The rearrangement uses TRBV7-9 and TRBJ1-2, with 8 bases lining up with TRBD1. The CDR3 contains 15 residues. The junction had 8 bases not matched to a gene; V was cut back by 1 base and J by 7 bases. Germline V gene sequence: CDR1 SEHNR, CDR2 FQNEAQ (reference sequence). CDR3 DNA: TGTGCCAGCAGCTTAGGCGGGACAGGCATTCGTGGCTACACCTTC. Its protein product is CASSLGGTGIRGYTF.

The chain uses TRBV2 and TRBJ1-5; tentatively, D is TRBD1 (5 bases). CDR1 and CDR2 from the germline V gene are SNHLY and FYNNEI. Trimming left V 7 bases short and J 4 bases short, with 17 bases between. This CDR3 has 15 residues. The DNA for the CDR3 is TGTGCCAGCACCCGAGACCCAGGGAATAATCAGCCCCAGCATTTT. This translates into CASTRDPGNNQPQHF. Full variable domain (outside the CDR3, taken from reference TRBV2 and TRBJ1-5): EPEVTQTPSHQVTQMGQEVILRCVPISNHLYFYWYRQILGQKVEFLVSFYNNEISEKSEIFDDQFSVERPDGSNFTLKIRSTKLEDSAMYFCASTRDPGNNQPQHFGDGTRLSIL.

The chain has TRBV5-4 and TRBJ2-7; D might be TRBD1 or TRBD2, each matching 5 bases. Trimming removed 2 bases at V and 1 base at J, with 13 bases between. Germline values: CDR1 SGHNT, CDR2 YYREEE (reference sequence). The CDR3 has 15 amino acids. The DNA of the CDR3 is TGTGCCAGCAGCTTACCGGGACCACGATCCTACGAGCAGTACTTC. Protein sequence: CASSLPGPRSYEQYF.

The chain combines TRBV18 with TRBJ2-2; D might be TRBD1 (6 bases). This CDR3 contains 17 residues. V was cut by 0 bases and J by 2 bases, with 13 bases left in between. Germline V gene sequence: CDR1 KGHSH, CDR2 LQKENI. The DNA for the CDR3 is TGTGCCAGCTCACCACCATATCCGGGACAAAACACCGGGGAGCTGTTTTTT. This codes for CASSPPYPGQNTGELFF.

CDR3 in amino acids: CASREEGVTEAFF. The DNA for the CDR3 is TGTGCCAGCAGGGAGGAGGGGGTCACTGAAGCTTTCTTT. The J gene is TRBJ1-1, the V gene TRBV27; a weak D match, TRBD1 (6 bases). The CDR3 length is 13 residues. V lost 6 bases, J lost 4 bases, and 12 bases lay in between. Germline lookup yields CDR1 MNHEY and CDR2 SMNVEV (reference sequence).

The chain has TRBV20-1 and TRBJ1-4; possible D gene TRBD1, 5 bases. Trimming removed 4 bases at V and 5 bases at J, with 20 bases between. The CDR3 sequence is 16 residues long. Germline CDR1 DFQATT, CDR2 SNEGSKA (reference sequence). CDR3 sequence: CSAKSGEAEENEKLFF. CDR3 DNA sequence: TGCAGTGCTAAATCGGGGGAGGCGGAGGAGAATGAAAAACTGTTTTTT.

This chain links TRBV28 with TRBJ2-3, with D unclear. This CDR3 has 11 amino acids. CDR1 is MDHEN, CDR2 SYDVKM, per germline. V shed 7 bases and J shed 2 bases, with 4 bases lying between them. Written as DNA, the CDR3 is TGTGCCAGCATCAACACAGATACGCAGTATTTT. Translation: CASINTDTQYF.

This sequence joins TRBV21-1 and TRBJ2-4; the table's D gene call, TRBD1, was not cross checked with the DNA. TRBV21-1 is a pseudogene locus. The CDR3 spans 15 residues. CDR3 residues: CASRGGTGGFYIQYF. The DNA for the CDR3 is TGTGCCAGCAGAGGGGGCACAGGGGGATTTTACATTCAGTACTTC.

The chain couples TRBV9 to TRBJ2-7; the D is unclear. V was shortened by 0 bases and J by 6 bases, with 10 bases between the two germline ends. Looked up from germline, CDR1 is SGDLS and CDR2 is YYNGEE. This CDR3 region has 13 residues. The CDR3 here is CASSVELVSEQYF. DNA of the CDR3: TGTGCCAGCAGCGTAGAATTAGTAAGCGAGCAGTACTTC.

This clonotype was detected only once. V is TRBV19 and J is TRBJ2-2; TRBD2 aligns across 9 bases. V lost 3 bases, J lost 6 bases, and 8 bases stayed unmatched. This CDR3 spans 16 amino acids. Germline V gene lookup returns CDR1 LNHDA and CDR2 SQIVND (reference sequence). This chain's CDR3 is CASSIIPAGGAGELFF. CDR3 coding DNA: TGTGCCAGTAGTATCATTCCGGCGGGGGGGGCCGGGGAGCTGTTTTTT. The full variable domain, rest sourced from reference TRBV19 and TRBJ2-2, is DGGITQSPKYLFRKEGQNVTLSCEQNLNHDAMYWYRQDPGQGLRLIYYSQIVNDFQKGDIAEGYSVSREKKESFPLTVTSAQKNPTAFYLCASSIIPAGGAGELFFGEGSRLTVL.

The J gene is TRBJ1-2, the V gene TRBV20-1; 9 bases agree with TRBD1. Germline V gene lookup returns CDR1 DFQATT and CDR2 SNEGSKA (reference sequence). With 5 bases clipped from V and 8 bases from J, the junction kept 6 bases outside the gene matches. The CDR3 covers 12 residues. The CDR3 reads CSAQTGGLGYTF. The CDR3 nucleotides read TGCAGTGCTCAGACAGGGGGGTTAGGCTACACCTTC.

J is TRBJ2-7 and V is TRBV18, with a weak D call TRBD2 (6 bases). The CDR3 spans 14 residues. The ends were cut back, 6 bases at V and 2 bases at J, with 14 bases in the middle. CDR1 KGHSH and CDR2 LQKENI come from the germline V gene. In DNA form, the CDR3 reads TGTGCCAGCTCCCGGGCGGGGTTCCCCTACGAGCAGTACTTC. This gives the protein CASSRAGFPYEQYF.

V and J are TRBV6-2 or TRBV6-3 and TRBJ1-5; TRBD1 aligns across 11 bases. After removal of 7 bases from V and 8 bases from J, the junction contained 4 bases not matched to a gene. This CDR3 is 13 amino acids long. In germline, CDR1 is MNHEY, CDR2 SVGEGT. Written as DNA, the CDR3 is TGTGCCAGCACCGGACAGGGGGCCGAGCCCCAGCATTTT. Protein product: CASTGQGAEPQHF.

The gene calls are TRBV12-3 or TRBV12-4 and TRBJ2-7, with a weak D call TRBD1 (5 bases). V dropped 8 bases and J dropped 5 bases, with 10 bases sitting between them. The CDR3 has 11 amino acids. The CDR3 DNA reads as TGTGCCAGCTCGAAGGGGAACGAGCAGTACTTC. Translating it yields CASSKGNEQYF.

The chain combines TRBV7-2 with TRBJ1-3; D is unresolved. Trimming left V 2 bases short and J 4 bases short, with 9 bases between. Germline V lookup: CDR1 SGHTA, CDR2 FQGNSA. This CDR3 is built from 14 residues. CDR3 bases: TGTGCCAGCAGCTTAAAACCGACAGGAAACACCATATATTTT. It is translated as CASSLKPTGNTIYF. Variable domain in full (rest from reference TRBV7-2 and TRBJ1-3): GAGVSQSPSNKVTEKGKDVELRCDPISGHTALYWYRQSLGQGLEFLIYFQGNSAPDKSGLPSDRFSAERTGGSVSTLTIQRTQQEDSAVYLCASSLKPTGNTIYFGEGSWLTVV.